A single sample is the source of the 14 T cell receptor beta chains below, sequenced in a study of chemoradiotherapy in HPV16-positive cancers. The repertoire was sequenced with immunoSEQ multiplex PCR; TCRdb's copy has only in-frame clones and lacks some. The sample consists of under 15,000 clones, around 80% of them appearing once. Sampling was performed from a patient who underwent chemoradiotherapy. Source of these receptors: a human donor with HPV-associated anogenital cancer.

The rearrangement joins TRBV7-2 to TRBJ1-3; D is unclear. CDR3 length equals 18 residues. Germline-derived CDR1 and CDR2 are SGHTA and FQGNSA. Between the trimmed V and J ends, which lost 4 bases and 0 bases, there was a span of 19 bases. CDR3 region: CASSSPRGLSVSGNTIYF. The CDR3 DNA reads TGTGCCAGCAGCTCCCCTCGAGGCTTGTCTGTCTCTGGAAACACCATATATTTT.

The sample holds one count of this clone. The V and J genes are TRBV28 and TRBJ2-3; 9 nucleotides agree with TRBD1. Germline V CDR1 and CDR2: MDHEN, SYDVKM. This CDR3 region has 17 residues. Trimming cost V 3 bases and J 6 bases; bases outside gene matches: 13. The chain's CDR3 is CASSLRRFTGGRDTQYF. CDR3 sequence (DNA): TGTGCCAGCAGTTTGAGGAGGTTTACAGGGGGCAGGGATACGCAGTATTTT.

The chain uses TRBV7-3 and TRBJ1-1; the D gene is possibly TRBD1 (5 bases). The CDR3 runs 15 residues. V gave up 0 bases and J gave up 4 bases, with 12 bases separating them. CDR1 and CDR2 from the germline V gene are SGHTA and FQGTGA. The DNA for the CDR3 is TGTGCCAGCAGCTTAACGGGGGGAGTAGTCACTGAAGCTTTCTTT. Protein: CASSLTGGVVTEAFF.

The chain has TRBV27 and TRBJ2-7; TRBD1 agrees at 8 bases. Germline assignment: CDR1 MNHEY and CDR2 SMNVEV (reference sequence). The length of the CDR3 is 14 residues. The V gene end was trimmed by 1 base and the J gene end by 2 bases; junction bases not matched to a gene: 1. CDR3 nucleotide sequence: TGTGCCAGCAGTTTATGGGACAGGCCCTACGAGCAGTACTTC. Encoded protein: CASSLWDRPYEQYF.

This clone showed up just a few times. This chain connects TRBV5-1 to TRBJ1-2; no reliable D call. Germline V gene sequence: CDR1 SGHRS, CDR2 YFSETQ. The CDR3 spans 13 residues. Trimming took 0 bases from V and 4 from J, leaving 7 bases between them. The CDR3 coding sequence is TGCGCCAGCAGCTTGGTGGGCCTCTATGGCTACACCTTC. Encoded protein: CASSLVGLYGYTF.

This clone was found once. The chain recombines TRBV5-5 with TRBJ1-5; D is uncertain. The V end lost 0 bases, the J end lost 2 bases, and 6 bases lay between the germline ends. The germline gives CDR1 SGHKS, CDR2 YYEKEE (reference sequence). This CDR3 has 14 residues. The CDR3 DNA follows: TGTGCCAGCAGCTTGGGGCCGGGCAATCAGCCCCAGCATTTT. It yields the protein CASSLGPGNQPQHF.

The chain has TRBV5-1 and TRBJ2-2, with no clear D. V lost 0 bases and J lost 7, with 7 bases in between. CDR3 length equals 13 residues. Germline values: CDR1 SGHRS, CDR2 YFSETQ. The CDR3: CASSLEAVGELFF. The CDR3 DNA follows: TGCGCCAGCAGCTTGGAGGCTGTCGGGGAGCTGTTTTTT.

This clone showed up just once. The chain uses TRBV7-3 and TRBJ2-1; 12 bases line up with TRBD2. The CDR3 has 17 amino acids. Germline-derived CDR1 and CDR2 are SGHTA and FQGTGA. The V segment lost 3 bases and the J segment 9 bases; nucleotides outside the gene matches: 12. The CDR3 is CASSLSSGGASRREQFF. The CDR3 nucleotides are TGTGCCAGCAGCTTGTCTAGCGGGGGGGCCTCGCGGCGTGAGCAGTTCTTC. The whole variable domain, filled in from reference TRBV7-3 and TRBJ2-1, reads GAGVSQTPSNKVTEKGKYVELRCDPISGHTALYWYRQSLGQGPEFLIYFQGTGAADDSGLPNDRFFAVRPEGSVSTLKIQRTERGDSAVYLCASSLSSGGASRREQFFGPGTRLTVL.

The CDR3 sequence: CASSSGGGIQYF. The CDR3 bases are TGTGCCAGTAGTTCCGGAGGAGGAATCCAGTACTTC. The V call is TRBV19, the J call TRBJ2-5; weak D call: TRBD2 (5 bases). Germline CDR1 is LNHDA and CDR2 is SQIVND (reference sequence). The CDR3 covers 12 residues. V lost 5 bases to trimming and J lost 10 bases, with 14 bases between them.

This chain connects TRBV14 to TRBJ1-5; D perhaps matches TRBD1 (5 bases). CDR1 is SGHDN and CDR2 is FVKESK in the germline V gene. This CDR3 is built from 13 residues. V was shortened by 1 base and J by 11 bases, with 12 bases between the two germline ends. The CDR3, as DNA: TGTGCCAGCAGCCAAGTGCACAGAGGGGCCCAGCATTTT. Encoded protein: CASSQVHRGAQHF.

The chain links TRBV7-6 to TRBJ2-5; 10 positions match TRBD2. The CDR3 has 14 amino acids. Losses at the gene ends were 2 bases for V and 5 bases for J; bases not matched to a gene: 2. In germline, CDR1 is SGHVS, CDR2 FNYEAQ. The CDR3 DNA reads as TGTGCCAGCAGCTTAAGCGGGGGGGCGGAGACCCAGTACTTC. It encodes CASSLSGGAETQYF. Variable domain in full (rest from reference TRBV7-6 and TRBJ2-5): GAGVSQSPRYKVTKRGQDVALRCDPISGHVSLYWYRQALGQGPEFLTYFNYEAQQDKSGLPNDRFSAERPEGSISTLTIQRTEQRDSAMYRCASSLSGGAETQYFGPGTRLLVL.

This CDR3 reads CASSSSSRGDFFF. The DNA of the CDR3 is TGTGCCAGCAGCTCCTCGAGCCGGGGCGACTTTTTCTTC. J is TRBJ2-1 and V is TRBV7-9; D is possibly TRBD1 or TRBD2 (5 bases each). The germline V gene has CDR1 SEHNR and CDR2 FQNEAQ (reference sequence). The germline V and J ends were trimmed by 4 bases and 16 bases, with 20 bases remaining between them. The CDR3 sequence is 13 residues long. The variable domain in full, completed from reference TRBV7-9 and TRBJ2-1, reads DTGVSQNPRHKITKRGQNVTFRCDPISEHNRLYWYRQTLGQGPEFLTYFQNEAQLEKSRLLSDRFSAERPKGSFSTLEIQRTEQGDSAMYLCASSSSSRGDFFFGPGTRLTVL.

The chain has TRBV29-1 and TRBJ2-2; 7 nucleotides match TRBD1. CDR1 SQVTM and CDR2 ANQGSEA come from the germline V gene. CDR3 length equals 13 residues. The V and J ends lost 6 bases and 3 bases, in that order; junction bases with no gene match: 4. In DNA, the CDR3 is TGCAGCGTCACCACAGGGGACACCGGGGAGCTGTTTTTT. Its protein is CSVTTGDTGELFF.

This clone appeared a few times. The chain is built from TRBV6-5 and TRBJ1-2; weak D call: TRBD1 (5 bases). With 0 bases removed from V and 8 bases from J, the gap between germline ends came to 16 bases. This CDR3 has 15 residues. Germline loops: CDR1 MNHEY, CDR2 SVGAGI. The CDR3 spells CASSYSSTGLEGYTF. CDR3 in DNA: TGTGCCAGCAGTTACTCCTCGACGGGGCTAGAAGGCTACACCTTC.